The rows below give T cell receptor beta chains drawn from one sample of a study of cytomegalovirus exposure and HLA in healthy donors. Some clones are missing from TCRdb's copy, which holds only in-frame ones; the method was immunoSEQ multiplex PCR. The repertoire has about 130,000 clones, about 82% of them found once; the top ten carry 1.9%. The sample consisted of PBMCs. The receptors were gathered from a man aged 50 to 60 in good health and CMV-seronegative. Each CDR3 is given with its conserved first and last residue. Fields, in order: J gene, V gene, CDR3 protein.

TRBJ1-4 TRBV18 CASSRLGARWATNEKLFF
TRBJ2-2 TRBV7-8 CASSLGQGDTGELFF
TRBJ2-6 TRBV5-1 CASSPTASGANVLTF
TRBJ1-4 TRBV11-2 CASSLGQSNEKLFF
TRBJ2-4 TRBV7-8 CASSFGRGKNIQYF
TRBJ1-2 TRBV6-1 CASSPGTGSYGYTF
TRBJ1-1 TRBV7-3 CASSLTGQGVNTEAFF
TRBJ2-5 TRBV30 CAWSVRGFTGGRETQYF
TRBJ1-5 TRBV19 CASSVTGGWSNQPQHF
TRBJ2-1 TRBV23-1 CASSQLGTGTGSYNEQFF
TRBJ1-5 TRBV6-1 CASRTGWNQPQHF
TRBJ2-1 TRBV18 CASSLLAEPTQFF
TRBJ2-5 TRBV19 CASSITGQGETQYF
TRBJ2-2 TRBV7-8 CASSLEQTNTGELFF
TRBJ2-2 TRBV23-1 CASSQSPRGLGGELFF
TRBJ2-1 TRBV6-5 CASSYVAGGNNEQFF
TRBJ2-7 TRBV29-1 CSVESAYEQYF
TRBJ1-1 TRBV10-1 CASNNLMNTEAFF
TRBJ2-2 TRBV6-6 CASSPSRGGGELFF
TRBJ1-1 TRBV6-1 CASSGYRVEEAFF
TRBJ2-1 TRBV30 CAWRRSFSGLLSGGLYNEQFF
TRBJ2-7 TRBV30 CAWSVRQGTYEQYF
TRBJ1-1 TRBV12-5 CASGHREDTEAFF
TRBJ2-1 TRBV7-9 CSSSLMGTSYYNEQFF
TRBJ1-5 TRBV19 CASSIQGASQPQHF
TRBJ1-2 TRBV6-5 CASTGGASGYTF
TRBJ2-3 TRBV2 CASRGASGTDTQYF
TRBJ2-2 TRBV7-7 CASSSGLENEELFF
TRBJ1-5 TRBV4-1 CASSQVSVEAGQPQHF
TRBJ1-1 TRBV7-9 CSSRVGGQGEAFF
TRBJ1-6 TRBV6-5 CASSRTRERSPLHF
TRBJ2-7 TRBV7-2 CASSSPLVLYEQYF
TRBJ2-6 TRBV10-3 CAISSPTGNSGANVLTF
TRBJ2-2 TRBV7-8 CASSLGHTNTGELFF
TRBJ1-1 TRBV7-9 CSSSLRGSTEAFF
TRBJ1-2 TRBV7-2 CASSVATYYGYTF
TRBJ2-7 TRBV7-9 CSSTLTIGGEKSYEQYF
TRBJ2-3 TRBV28 CASSLAPSSADTQYF
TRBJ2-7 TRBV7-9 CASTFLGEQYF
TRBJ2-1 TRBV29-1 CSVGGTGAGSEQFF
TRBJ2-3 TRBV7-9 CSSSLVAGVTDTQYF
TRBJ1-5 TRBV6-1 CASTKEGGAGQPQHF
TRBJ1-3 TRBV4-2 CASSQDPAGGSSGNTIYF
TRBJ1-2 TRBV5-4 CASSLPGQGNYGYTF
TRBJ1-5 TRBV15 CATSRDPLGNQPQHF
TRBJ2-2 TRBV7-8 CASSKQGDTGELFF
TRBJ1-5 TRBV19 CASSISGQGSNQPQHF
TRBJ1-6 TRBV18 CASSVLDRNSPLHF
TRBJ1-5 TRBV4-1 CASSHPGDGGQPQHF
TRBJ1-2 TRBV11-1 CASSPGGYGYTF
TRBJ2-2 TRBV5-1 CASSLGATGELFF
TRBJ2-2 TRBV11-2 CASSRGIRGTGELFF
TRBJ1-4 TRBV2 CASSRDRPSNEKLFF
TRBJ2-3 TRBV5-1 CASSLANGPADTQYF
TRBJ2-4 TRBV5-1 CASSLKGSENIQYF